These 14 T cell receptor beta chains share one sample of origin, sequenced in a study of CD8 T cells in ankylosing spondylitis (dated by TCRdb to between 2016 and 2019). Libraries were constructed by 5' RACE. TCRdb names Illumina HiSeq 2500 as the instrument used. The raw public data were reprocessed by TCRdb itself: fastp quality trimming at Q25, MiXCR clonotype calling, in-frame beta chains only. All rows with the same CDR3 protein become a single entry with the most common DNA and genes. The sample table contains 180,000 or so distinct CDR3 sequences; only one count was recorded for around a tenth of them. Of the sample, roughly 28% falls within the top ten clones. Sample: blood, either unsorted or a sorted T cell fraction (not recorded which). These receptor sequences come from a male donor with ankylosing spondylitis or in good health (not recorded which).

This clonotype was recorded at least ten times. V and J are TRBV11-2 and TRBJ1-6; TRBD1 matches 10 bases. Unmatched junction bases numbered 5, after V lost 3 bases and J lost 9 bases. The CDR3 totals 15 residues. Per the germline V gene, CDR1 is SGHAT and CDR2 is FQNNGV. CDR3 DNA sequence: TGTGCCAGCAGCTTTAACCGGGACAGGGGTTCACCCCTCCACTTT. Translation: CASSFNRDRGSPLHF. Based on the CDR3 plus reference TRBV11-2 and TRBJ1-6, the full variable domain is EAGVAQSPRYKIIEKRQSVAFWCNPISGHATLYWYQQILGQGPKLLIQFQNNGVVDDSQLPKDRFSAERLKGVDSTLKIQPAKLEDSAVYLCASSFNRDRGSPLHFGNGTRLTVT.

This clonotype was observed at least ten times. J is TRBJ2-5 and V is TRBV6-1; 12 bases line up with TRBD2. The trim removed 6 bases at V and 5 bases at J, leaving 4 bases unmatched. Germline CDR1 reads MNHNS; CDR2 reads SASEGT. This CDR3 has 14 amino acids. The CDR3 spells CASSLAGGSETQYF. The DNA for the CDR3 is TGTGCCAGCAGCCTAGCGGGAGGGTCGGAGACCCAGTACTTC.

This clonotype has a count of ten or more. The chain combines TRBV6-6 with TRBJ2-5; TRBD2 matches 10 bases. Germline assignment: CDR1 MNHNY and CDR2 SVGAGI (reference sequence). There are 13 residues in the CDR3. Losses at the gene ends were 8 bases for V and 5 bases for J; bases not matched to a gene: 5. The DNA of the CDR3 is TGTGCCAGCGAAGCGGGGGGGCTGGAGACCCAGTACTTC. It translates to CASEAGGLETQYF.

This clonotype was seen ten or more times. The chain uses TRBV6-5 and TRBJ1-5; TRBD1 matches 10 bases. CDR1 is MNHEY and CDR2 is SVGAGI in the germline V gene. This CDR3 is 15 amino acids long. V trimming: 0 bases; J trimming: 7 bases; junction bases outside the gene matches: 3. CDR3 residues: CASSYSGTGEQPQHF. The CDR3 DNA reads TGTGCCAGCAGTTACTCGGGGACAGGGGAACAGCCCCAGCATTTT.

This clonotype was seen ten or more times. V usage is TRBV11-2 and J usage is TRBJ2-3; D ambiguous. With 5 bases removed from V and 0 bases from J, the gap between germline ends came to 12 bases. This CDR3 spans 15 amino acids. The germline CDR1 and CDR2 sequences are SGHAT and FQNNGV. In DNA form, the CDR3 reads TGTGCCAGCAGCATTCTAAATCTTAGCACAGATACGCAGTATTTT. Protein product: CASSILNLSTDTQYF. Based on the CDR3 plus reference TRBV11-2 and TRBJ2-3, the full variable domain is EAGVAQSPRYKIIEKRQSVAFWCNPISGHATLYWYQQILGQGPKLLIQFQNNGVVDDSQLPKDRFSAERLKGVDSTLKIQPAKLEDSAVYLCASSILNLSTDTQYFGPGTRLTVL.

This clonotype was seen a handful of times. The CDR3 nucleotides are TGTGCCAGCAGTTACGTATCTCAAGGCGGCTACACCTTC. Its translation is CASSYVSQGGYTF. This rearrangement joins TRBV6-6 to TRBJ1-2; no clear D. The CDR3 extends over 13 amino acids. Germline loops: CDR1 MNHNY, CDR2 SVGAGI (reference sequence). The V end was cut by 2 bases, the J end by 8 bases, with 12 bases between.

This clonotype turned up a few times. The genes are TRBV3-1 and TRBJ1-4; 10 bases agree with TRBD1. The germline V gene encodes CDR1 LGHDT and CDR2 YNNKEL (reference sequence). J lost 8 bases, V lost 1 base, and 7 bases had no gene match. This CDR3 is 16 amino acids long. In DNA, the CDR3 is TGTGCCAGCAGCCAAGGGATTGGGACAGGGGAGGAAAAACTGTTTTTT. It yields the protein CASSQGIGTGEEKLFF. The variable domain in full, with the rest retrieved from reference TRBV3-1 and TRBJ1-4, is DTAVSQTPKYLVTQMGNDKSIKCEQNLGHDTMYWYKQDSKKFLKIMFSYNNKELIINETVPNRFSPKSPDKAHLNLHINSLELGDSAVYFCASSQGIGTGEEKLFFGSGTQLSVL.

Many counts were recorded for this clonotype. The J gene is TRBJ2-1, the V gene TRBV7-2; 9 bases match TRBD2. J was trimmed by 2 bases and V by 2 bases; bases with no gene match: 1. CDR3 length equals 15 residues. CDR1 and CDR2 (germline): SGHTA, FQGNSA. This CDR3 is CASSLRLAAYNEQFF. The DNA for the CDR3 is TGTGCCAGCAGCTTAAGACTAGCGGCCTACAATGAGCAGTTCTTC. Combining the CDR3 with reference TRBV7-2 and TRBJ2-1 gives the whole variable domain GAGVSQSPSNKVTEKGKDVELRCDPISGHTALYWYRQSLGQGLEFLIYFQGNSAPDKSGLPSDRFSAERTGGSVSTLTIQRTQQEDSAVYLCASSLRLAAYNEQFFGPGTRLTVL.

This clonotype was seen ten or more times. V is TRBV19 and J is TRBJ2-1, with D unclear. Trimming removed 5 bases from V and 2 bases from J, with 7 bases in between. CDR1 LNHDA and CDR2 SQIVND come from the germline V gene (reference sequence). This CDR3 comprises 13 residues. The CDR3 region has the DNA TGTGCCAGTAGTGCAGGCACCTACAATGAGCAGTTCTTC. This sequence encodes CASSAGTYNEQFF.

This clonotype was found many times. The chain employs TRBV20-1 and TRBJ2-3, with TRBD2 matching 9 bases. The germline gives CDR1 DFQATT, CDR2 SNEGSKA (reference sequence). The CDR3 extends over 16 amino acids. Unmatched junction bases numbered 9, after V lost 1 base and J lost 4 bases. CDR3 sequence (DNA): TGCAGTGCTAGAGGACTAGCGGATGGTATTCCAGATACGCAGTATTTT. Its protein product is CSARGLADGIPDTQYF.

CDR3 DNA: TGTGCCAGCAGCGTATCCTCAGGGGGCCAGACCGGGGAGCTGTTTTTT. This encodes CASSVSSGGQTGELFF. The gene calls are TRBV9 and TRBJ2-2; TRBD1 matches 8 bases. The CDR3 contains 16 residues. The germline V gene encodes CDR1 SGDLS and CDR2 YYNGEE. V was pared by 1 base and J by 5 bases, with 7 bases of the junction left unmatched.

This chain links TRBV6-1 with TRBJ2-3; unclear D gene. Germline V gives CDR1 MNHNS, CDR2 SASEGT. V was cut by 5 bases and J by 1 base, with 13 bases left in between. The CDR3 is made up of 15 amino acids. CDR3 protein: CASSRLDGRTDTQYF. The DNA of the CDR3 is TGTGCCAGCAGTCGTCTGGACGGGCGCACAGATACGCAGTATTTT.

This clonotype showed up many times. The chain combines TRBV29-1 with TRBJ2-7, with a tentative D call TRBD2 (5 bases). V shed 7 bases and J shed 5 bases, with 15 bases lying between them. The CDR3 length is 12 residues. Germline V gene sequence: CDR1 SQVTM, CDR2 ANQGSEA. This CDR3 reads CSGLGEVDEQYF. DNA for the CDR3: TGCAGCGGTTTGGGAGAGGTTGACGAGCAGTACTTC.

CDR3 sequence (DNA): TGTGCCAGCAGCCAAGATCCGCGCAATCAGCCCCAGCATTTT. It translates to CASSQDPRNQPQHF. The rearrangement links TRBV3-1 to TRBJ1-5; no reliable D call. The CDR3 has 14 amino acids. Looked up from germline, CDR1 is LGHDT and CDR2 is YNNKEL (reference sequence). Trimming removed 0 bases at V and 2 bases at J, with 5 bases between.